The clone carrying this TCR beta chain was counted many times. Antigen: not known. Described time point: patch test 1, 2 weeks after DPC sensitization. Specified treatment: therapeutic diphenylcyclopropenone sensitization with weekly scalp DPC. These data come from a study of human T cells and chemical hapten exposure. Study-wide findings and caveats: Alopecia affecting every donor means their immune response may not match healthy people's.

CDR3 length equals 13 residues. V gave up 7 bases and J gave up 5 bases, with 12 bases separating them. Germline V CDR1 and CDR2: SGHVT, SQSDAQ. In the study's own analysis: TCRs per sample had a median of approximately 100,000 and ranged from about 20,000 to 700,000. Via MiXCR, TCRdb re-called the RACE reads, giving one row per CDR3 protein. V and J calls and clone size were set by TCRdb, not the authors. The sample includes fewer than 130,000 distinct CDR3 sequences, roughly 9.6% seen only once; the top ten take around 3.6%. This specimen consisted of whole blood, obtained in connection with sensitization to the hapten diphenylcyclopropenone (DPC). The gene calls are TRBV7-4 and TRBJ1-5, with D maybe TRBD1 (5 bases). The TCR originated in a woman in her thirties or forties with alopecia areata. Some clones in this sample may be carry-over from other donors' samples. The CDR3 loop is CASINRPHQPQHF. CDR3 bases: TGTGCCAGCATCAACAGGCCTCATCAGCCCCAGCATTTT.